Following are 21 T cell receptor beta chains from one sample sequenced in a study of blood T cell repertoires in COVID-19. Repertoires were generated with immunoSEQ multiplex PCR, while TCRdb's copy carries only in-frame clones and drops some. Seen here are about 210,000 clones, approximately 80% observed once, and the top ten hold 0.95%. Sequenced material: peripheral blood. These receptors came from a man aged 60-69 years with COVID-19, enrolled during active disease.

The J gene is TRBJ1-6, the V gene TRBV19; D is unresolved. CDR3 size: 15 residues. Germline-derived CDR1 and CDR2 are LNHDA and SQIVND (reference sequence). Between the trimmed V and J ends, which lost 3 bases and 0 bases, there was a span of 6 bases. DNA for the CDR3: TGTGCCAGTAGTATTTCGGTCTCCTATAATTCACCCCTCCACTTT. The encoded protein is CASSISVSYNSPLHF.

Only a few counts were recorded for this clone. The chain is built from TRBV7-9 and TRBJ2-7; D is undetermined. The CDR3 runs 12 residues. Germline lookup yields CDR1 SEHNR and CDR2 FQNEAQ (reference sequence). Trimming stripped 0 bases from V and 6 bases from J, with 6 bases between. CDR3 DNA: TGTGCCAGCAGCTTAGCCGGGTCCGAGCAGTACTTC. Its protein is CASSLAGSEQYF.

This rearrangement joins TRBV7-2 to TRBJ2-7, with D unclear. Deletions cut 4 bases from V and 0 bases from J, with 13 bases between. The CDR3 sequence is 15 residues long. The V gene's germline CDR1 is SGHTA and CDR2 FQGNSA. DNA of the CDR3: TGTGCCAGCAGCTCCGTTTCTGAGAGCTCCTACGAGCAGTACTTC. Translated: CASSSVSESSYEQYF.

This clone came up once. The chain uses TRBV30 and TRBJ2-6; D may be TRBD2 (6 bases). Looked up from germline, CDR1 is GTSNPN and CDR2 is SVGIG (reference sequence). This CDR3 is 13 amino acids long. CDR3 bases: TGTGCGTCAGGAGGGGCAGGGGCCAACGTCCTGACTTTC. Its translation is CASGGAGANVLTF.

With regard to this clone: Other DNA sequences in this sample translate to the same CDR3. The V call is TRBV28, the J call TRBJ1-2; D not resolved. Germline CDR1 reads MDHEN; CDR2 reads SYDVKM. This CDR3 region has 12 residues. V lost 5 bases and J 2 bases, leaving 6 bases between the germline ends. This chain's CDR3 is CASSPRNYGYTF. In nucleotides, the CDR3 is TGTGCCAGCAGTCCTAGGAACTATGGCTACACCTTC.

This sequence joins TRBV29-1 and TRBJ2-3; 9 bases fit TRBD1. Trimming cost V 5 bases and J 4 bases; bases outside gene matches: 7. CDR3 length: 14 amino acids. Germline assignment: CDR1 SQVTM and CDR2 ANQGSEA. The CDR3 region has the DNA TGCAGCGTTCCGGGACAGGGAGTCGCAGATACGCAGTATTTT. Its translation is CSVPGQGVADTQYF.

V gene TRBV30 combines with J gene TRBJ1-1; no reliable D call. Deletions cut 3 bases from V and 1 base from J, with 9 bases between. The CDR3 is made up of 13 amino acids. Germline CDR1 GTSNPN, CDR2 SVGIG (reference sequence). CDR3: CAWRPGTNTEAFF. The CDR3 DNA reads TGTGCCTGGAGACCGGGAACGAACACTGAAGCTTTCTTT.

The rearrangement links TRBV10-3 to TRBJ1-2; 7 nucleotides align to TRBD1. V gave up 4 bases and J gave up 4 bases; unmatched junction bases: 6. There are 14 residues in the CDR3. Germline V CDR1 and CDR2: ENHRY, SYGVKD. This CDR3 is CAISAWDSFYGYTF. CDR3 sequence (DNA): TGTGCCATCAGTGCTTGGGACAGCTTCTATGGCTACACCTTC.

The V gene is TRBV6-6, the J gene TRBJ2-6; D call uncertain. Germline CDR1 is MNHNY and CDR2 is SVGAGI (reference sequence). V dropped 8 bases and J dropped 0 bases, with 8 bases sitting between them. CDR3 length: 14 amino acids. The CDR3 protein is CASSSSSGANVLTF. The CDR3 nucleotides are TGTGCCAGCTCCTCGAGCTCTGGGGCCAACGTCCTGACTTTC.

The V call is TRBV4-2, the J call TRBJ1-2; a possible D gene is TRBD1 (6 bases). Trimming cost V 4 bases and J 6 bases, with 21 bases left between them. This CDR3 spans 16 amino acids. CDR1 is LGHNA, CDR2 YNFKEQ, per germline. The CDR3 sequence is CASSLPRVRGFDGYTF. DNA for the CDR3: TGTGCCAGCAGCCTCCCACGGGTCAGGGGTTTCGATGGCTACACCTTC.

The J gene is TRBJ1-3, the V gene TRBV21-1. TRBV21-1 is an annotated pseudogene. The CDR3 loop spans 15 amino acids. CDR3 protein: CASSNRALSGNTIYF. In DNA form, the CDR3 reads TGTGCCAGCAGCAACCGTGCGCTATCTGGAAACACCATATATTTT.

The chain recombines TRBV3-1 (or the pseudogene TRBV3-2) with TRBJ2-1; 11 bases fit TRBD2. The ends lost 8 bases at V and 6 bases at J; junction bases unmatched: 12. The CDR3 totals 16 residues. Germline CDR1 and CDR2: LGHDT and YNNKEL (reference sequence). The CDR3 DNA is TGTGCCAGCGGTACCGGGACTAGCGGATTAATCAATGAGCAGTTCTTC. Translation gives CASGTGTSGLINEQFF.

The rearrangement links TRBV28 to TRBJ1-6, with a tentative D call TRBD1 (5 bases). The CDR3 runs to 15 residues. The V and J ends lost 6 bases and 5 bases respectively, with 14 bases between them. Germline loops: CDR1 MDHEN, CDR2 SYDVKM. The CDR3 nucleotides read TGTGCCAGCAGCTCAGGGCAGATAAATAATTCACCCCTCCACTTT. Translated: CASSSGQINNSPLHF.

This chain connects TRBV7-9 to TRBJ2-7; D not resolved. Germline values: CDR1 SEHNR, CDR2 FQNEAQ (reference sequence). The CDR3 runs to 14 residues. The V gene lost 1 base and the J gene lost 2 bases, with 9 bases spanning the gap. In nucleotides, the CDR3 is TGTGCCAGCAGCTTAGGGCAGGCCACCTACGAGCAGTACTTC. Amino acids: CASSLGQATYEQYF.

The genes are TRBV19 and TRBJ1-2, with D maybe TRBD1 (6 bases). Looked up from germline, CDR1 is LNHDA and CDR2 is SQIVND (reference sequence). This CDR3 is built from 13 residues. V was cut by 9 bases and J by 4 bases, with 15 bases left in between. The CDR3 reads CASDKGHLYGYTF. CDR3 nucleotide sequence: TGTGCCAGCGACAAGGGACATCTCTATGGCTACACCTTC.

V usage is TRBV27 and J usage is TRBJ2-3; TRBD2 matches at 7 bases. Germline-derived CDR1 and CDR2 are MNHEY and SMNVEV (reference sequence). This CDR3 is built from 17 residues. J lost 11 bases, V lost 4 bases, and 21 bases had no gene match. The CDR3 loop is CASSSPGGRTSSGGQYF. CDR3 bases: TGTGCCAGCAGTTCCCCTGGTGGGAGGACCTCATCGGGGGGGCAGTATTTT.

DNA of the CDR3: TGTGCCAGCACCCTAAGACAGCAAGAGACCCAGTACTTC. It translates to CASTLRQQETQYF. This chain joins TRBV6-5 and TRBJ2-5; possible D gene TRBD1, 5 bases. V was shortened by 7 bases and J by 2 bases, with 11 bases between the two germline ends. Germline V lookup: CDR1 MNHEY, CDR2 SVGAGI. The CDR3 is 13 residues long.

The chain couples TRBV3-1 (or the pseudogene TRBV3-2) to TRBJ2-2; D ambiguous. Trimming left V 5 bases short and J 1 base short, with 8 bases between. The CDR3 runs 14 residues. Germline-derived CDR1 and CDR2 are LGHDT and YNNKEL (reference sequence). The CDR3 sequence is CASSAHWNTGELFF. CDR3 nucleotides: TGTGCCAGCAGCGCCCACTGGAACACCGGGGAGCTGTTTTTT.

The chain carries TRBV13 and TRBJ2-3, with 8 bases identical to TRBD1. Germline V gene sequence: CDR1 PRHDT, CDR2 FYEKMQ (reference sequence). Trimming cost V 6 bases and J 4 bases; bases outside gene matches: 6. This CDR3 has 14 amino acids. The CDR3 region is CASSRGQEADTQYF. The CDR3 bases are TGTGCCAGCAGTCGGGGACAGGAGGCAGATACGCAGTATTTT.

The chain uses TRBV3-1 (or the pseudogene TRBV3-2) and TRBJ1-4; 8 nucleotides line up with TRBD1. The CDR3 has 15 amino acids. Trimming removed 1 base from V and 7 bases from J; junction bases left unmatched: 5. CDR1 and CDR2 (germline): LGHDT, YNNKEL (reference sequence). The CDR3 here is CASSQGVGQGEKLFF. As DNA, the CDR3 is TGTGCCAGCAGCCAAGGGGTTGGACAGGGTGAAAAACTGTTTTTT.

The chain couples TRBV30 to TRBJ1-2; no clear D gene. The CDR3 is 12 amino acids. Germline values: CDR1 GTSNPN, CDR2 SVGIG (reference sequence). Trimming took 3 bases from V and 10 from J, leaving 15 bases between them. This CDR3 reads CAWRLGGLNYTF. CDR3 nucleotide sequence: TGTGCCTGGAGGCTAGGCGGCCTAAACTACACCTTC.